These 13 T cell receptor beta chains were all obtained from the same sample, sequenced in a study of response to subunit inactivated influenza vaccine. MiXCR, run by TCRdb on the RT-PCR reads, gives a single entry per CDR3 protein. The sample yields about 530,000 distinct CDR3 sequences, 10% to 15% seen once. Sample: PBMCs from blood, taken around seven weeks after vaccination. The receptors shown here come from a man aged 50-59 years who received an inactivated influenza vaccine.

J is TRBJ2-7 and V is TRBV6-2 or TRBV6-3; 9 bases match TRBD2. The junction had 5 bases not matched to a gene; V was cut back by 2 bases and J by 3 bases. Per the germline V gene, CDR1 is MNHEY and CDR2 is SVGEGT. CDR3 length: 15 residues. CDR3 nucleotide sequence: TGTGCCAGCAGTTACGGGACTAGCATGAGCTACGAGCAGTACTTC. Amino acid sequence: CASSYGTSMSYEQYF.

This clonotype has more than one count but fewer than ten. CDR3 residues: CAISPAGDYNEQFF. CDR3 nucleotides: TGTGCCATCAGTCCAGCGGGAGATTACAATGAGCAGTTCTTC. The J gene is TRBJ2-1, the V gene TRBV10-3, with 8 positions matching TRBD2. The CDR3 extends over 14 amino acids. Germline CDR1 ENHRY, CDR2 SYGVKD. Trimming cost V 5 bases and J 4 bases; bases outside gene matches: 4.

This clonotype was counted a few times. The chain links TRBV2 to TRBJ2-7; 7 positions agree with TRBD2. Germline CDR1 SNHLY, CDR2 FYNNEI. The J segment lost 0 bases and the V segment lost 8 bases, leaving 10 bases of the junction unmatched. CDR3 size: 15 residues. For the CDR3, the DNA is TGTGCCAGCCTGGGTGTGGGGGGGATCTCCTACGAGCAGTACTTC. Encoded protein: CASLGVGGISYEQYF.

This clonotype was detected only a few times. The chain carries TRBV20-1 and TRBJ1-1, with a tentative D call TRBD1 (5 bases). CDR1 and CDR2 (germline): DFQATT, SNEGSKA (reference sequence). CDR3 size: 14 residues. With 7 bases removed from V and 0 bases from J, the gap between germline ends came to 15 bases. CDR3 sequence (DNA): TGCAGTGTACGGGGGAGAAGTATGAACACTGAAGCTTTCTTT. Encoded protein: CSVRGRSMNTEAFF.

The CDR3 reads CASSTPTGRTDTQYF. The CDR3 DNA is TGTGCCAGCAGCACTCCTACTGGGCGAACAGATACGCAGTATTTT. The genes are TRBV28 and TRBJ2-3; D remains unclear. The CDR3 sequence is 15 residues long. From germline, CDR1 is MDHEN and CDR2 SYDVKM. V gave up 6 bases and J gave up 3 bases, with 16 bases separating them.

CDR3: CASMPRTVNTEAFF. In nucleotides, the CDR3 is TGTGCCAGCATGCCCCGGACAGTGAACACTGAAGCTTTCTTT. V is TRBV12-3 or TRBV12-4 and J is TRBJ1-1; D is possibly TRBD1 (6 bases). The CDR3 is made up of 14 amino acids. Trimming stripped 7 bases from V and 0 bases from J, with 12 bases between.

This clonotype was detected a few times. The J gene is TRBJ2-1, the V gene TRBV4-1; no definite D call. The CDR3 loop spans 15 amino acids. V dropped 0 bases and J dropped 3 bases, with 9 bases sitting between them. From germline, CDR1 is MGHRA and CDR2 YSYEKL. CDR3 sequence (DNA): TGCGCCAGCAGCCAAGAGGTCGTCGGCTACAATGAGCAGTTCTTC. It specifies CASSQEVVGYNEQFF.

As regards this clonotype: One junction end does not reproduce the germline sequence, and a read error may be involved. The chain links TRBV20-1 to TRBJ1-2, with D possibly being TRBD1 (5 bases). Germline V CDR1 and CDR2: DFQATT, SNEGSKA (reference sequence). This CDR3 is built from 14 residues. In DNA, the CDR3 is TGCAGTGCTCGAGAGACGGGGGAAAACCTTGGCTACACCTTC. This codes for CSARETGENLGYTF.

This clonotype was detected only a few times. This sequence joins TRBV20-1 and TRBJ1-5; D remains ambiguous. The CDR3 spans 16 residues. Germline CDR1 is DFQATT and CDR2 is SNEGSKA (reference sequence). V shed 1 base and J shed 5 bases, with 18 bases lying between them. The CDR3 DNA is TGCAGTGCTAGAGCGACAAGTTCCCCCTCCTATCAGCCCCAGCATTTT. This codes for CSARATSSPSYQPQHF.

The chain carries TRBV7-9 and TRBJ2-1, with 9 positions matching TRBD2. CDR3 size: 16 residues. The germline V gene has CDR1 SEHNR and CDR2 FQNEAQ (reference sequence). Losses at the gene ends were 1 base for V and 4 bases for J; bases not matched to a gene: 5. Written as DNA, the CDR3 is TGTGCCAGCAGCTTAGATTTACTAGCGGGTTACAATGAGCAGTTCTTC. Its protein product is CASSLDLLAGYNEQFF.

The V and J genes are TRBV11-1 and TRBJ2-6, with 9 bases identical to TRBD1. J was trimmed by 0 bases and V by 3 bases; bases with no gene match: 12. The length of the CDR3 is 20 residues. CDR1 and CDR2 (germline): SGHAT, FQDESV (reference sequence). The CDR3 DNA reads as TGTGCCAGCAGCTTGTCAGTCTTGGGACAGGGATTCTCTGGGGCCAACGTCCTGACTTTC. This codes for CASSLSVLGQGFSGANVLTF.

The sample holds a few counts of this clonotype. V usage is TRBV4-1 and J usage is TRBJ1-2; D is perhaps TRBD1 (6 bases). V lost 1 base and J 6 bases, leaving 15 bases between the germline ends. CDR3 size: 15 residues. CDR1 MGHRA and CDR2 YSYEKL come from the germline V gene. Here the CDR3 DNA reads TGCGCCAGCAGCCAAGCGGACAGCCCGGTGGATGGCTACACCTTC. Protein: CASSQADSPVDGYTF.

This clonotype was detected only a few times. The V gene is TRBV29-1, the J gene TRBJ2-3, with D perhaps matching TRBD2 (6 bases). V was cut by 6 bases and J by 1 base, with 14 bases left in between. CDR1 and CDR2 from the germline V gene are SQVTM and ANQGSEA. This CDR3 is 14 amino acids long. This chain's CDR3 is CSVIGRGGTDTQYF. The CDR3 region has the DNA TGCAGCGTCATAGGGCGGGGCGGCACAGATACGCAGTATTTT.